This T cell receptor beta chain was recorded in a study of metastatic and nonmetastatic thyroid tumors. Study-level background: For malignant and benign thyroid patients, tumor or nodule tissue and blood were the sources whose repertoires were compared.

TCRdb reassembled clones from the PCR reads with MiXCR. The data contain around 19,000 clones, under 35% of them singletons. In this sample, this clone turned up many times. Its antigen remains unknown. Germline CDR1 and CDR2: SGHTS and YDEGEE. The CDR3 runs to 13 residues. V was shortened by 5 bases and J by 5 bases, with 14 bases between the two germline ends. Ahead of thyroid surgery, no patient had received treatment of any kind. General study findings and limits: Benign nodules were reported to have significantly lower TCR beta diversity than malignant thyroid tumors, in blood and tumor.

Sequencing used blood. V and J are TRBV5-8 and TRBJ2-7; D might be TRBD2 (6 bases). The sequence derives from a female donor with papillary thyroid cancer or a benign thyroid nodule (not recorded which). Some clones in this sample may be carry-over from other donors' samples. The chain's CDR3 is CASSSGGIDEQYF. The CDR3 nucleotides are TGTGCCAGCAGTTCCGGGGGTATCGACGAGCAGTACTTC.